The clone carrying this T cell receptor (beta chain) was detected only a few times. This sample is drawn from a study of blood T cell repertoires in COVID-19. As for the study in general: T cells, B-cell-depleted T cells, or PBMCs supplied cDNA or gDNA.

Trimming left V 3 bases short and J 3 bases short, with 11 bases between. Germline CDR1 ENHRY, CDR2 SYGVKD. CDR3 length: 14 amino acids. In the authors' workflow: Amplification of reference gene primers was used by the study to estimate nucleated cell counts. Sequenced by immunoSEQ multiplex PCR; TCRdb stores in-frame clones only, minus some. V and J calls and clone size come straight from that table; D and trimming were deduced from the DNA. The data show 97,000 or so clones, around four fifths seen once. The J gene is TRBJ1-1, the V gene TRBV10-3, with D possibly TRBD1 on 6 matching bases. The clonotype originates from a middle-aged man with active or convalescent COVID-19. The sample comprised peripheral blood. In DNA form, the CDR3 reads TGTGCCATCAGTGAAAAGGGGGGGTACACTGAAGCTTTCTTT. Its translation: CAISEKGGYTEAFF.